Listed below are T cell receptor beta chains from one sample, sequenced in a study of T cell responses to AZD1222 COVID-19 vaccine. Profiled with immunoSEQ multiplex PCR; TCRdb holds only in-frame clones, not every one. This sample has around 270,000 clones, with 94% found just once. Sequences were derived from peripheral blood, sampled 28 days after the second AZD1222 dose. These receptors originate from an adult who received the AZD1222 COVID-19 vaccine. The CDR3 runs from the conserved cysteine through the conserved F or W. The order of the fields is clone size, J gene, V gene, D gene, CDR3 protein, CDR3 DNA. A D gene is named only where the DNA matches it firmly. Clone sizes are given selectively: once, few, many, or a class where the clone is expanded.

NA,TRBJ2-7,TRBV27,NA,CASRRDGRSYEQYF,TGTGCCAGCAGGAGGGACGGGCGCTCCTACGAGCAGTACTTC
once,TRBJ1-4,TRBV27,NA,CASSLSGRRVEKLFF,TGTGCCAGCAGTTTGTCGGGGAGGAGGGTGGAAAAACTGTTTTTT
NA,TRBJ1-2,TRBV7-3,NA,CASRPWDYGYTF,TGTGCCAGCAGGCCCTGGGACTATGGCTACACCTTC
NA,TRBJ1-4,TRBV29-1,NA,CSVSKGLNEKLFF,TGCAGCGTCTCCAAGGGCTTGAATGAAAAACTGTTTTTT
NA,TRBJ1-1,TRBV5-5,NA,CASSLEGWRLNTEAFF,TGTGCCAGCAGCCTCGAGGGGTGGCGGCTCAACACTGAAGCTTTCTTT
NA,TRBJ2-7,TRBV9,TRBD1,CASSVGDRTGSEQYF,TGTGCCAGCAGCGTAGGGGACAGGACGGGTTCCGAGCAGTACTTC
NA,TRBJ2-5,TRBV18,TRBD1,CASSRDRQETQYF,TGTGCCAGCTCAAGGGACAGGCAAGAGACCCAGTACTTC
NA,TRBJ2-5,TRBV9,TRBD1,CASSVGQLQETQYF,TGTGCCAGCAGCGTGGGACAGCTCCAAGAGACCCAGTACTTC
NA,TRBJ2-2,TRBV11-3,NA,CASSRGGTYTGELFF,TGTGCCAGCAGCCGAGGGGGGACATACACCGGGGAGCTGTTTTTT
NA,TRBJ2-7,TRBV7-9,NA,CASSFLSGEDEQYF,TGTGCCAGCAGCTTTCTTTCGGGGGAGGACGAGCAGTACTTC
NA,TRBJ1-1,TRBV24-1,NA,CATSVGANTEAFF,TGTGCCACCAGTGTGGGAGCGAACACTGAAGCTTTCTTT
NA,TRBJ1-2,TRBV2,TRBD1,CAILTGRFGANYGYTF,TGTGCCATCTTGACAGGGAGGTTTGGCGCGAACTATGGCTACACCTTC
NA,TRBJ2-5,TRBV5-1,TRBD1,CASSATGGAGETQYF,TGCGCCAGCAGCGCAACAGGGGGCGCGGGGGAGACCCAGTACTTC
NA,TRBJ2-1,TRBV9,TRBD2,CASSVDPLAGGNEQFF,TGTGCCAGCAGCGTAGACCCTTTAGCGGGAGGCAATGAGCAGTTCTTC
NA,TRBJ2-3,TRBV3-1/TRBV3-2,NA,CASSQDRPAGTQYF,TGTGCCAGCAGCCAAGATAGGCCAGCGGGTACGCAGTATTTT
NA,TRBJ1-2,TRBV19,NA,CASSIDPPASFYGYTF,TGTGCCAGTAGTATAGATCCCCCGGCCTCCTTTTATGGCTACACCTTC
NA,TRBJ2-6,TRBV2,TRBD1,CASSKTGVGSGANVLTF,TGTGCCAGCAGTAAGACAGGGGTAGGATCTGGGGCCAACGTCCTGACTTTC
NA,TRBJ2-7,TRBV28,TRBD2,CASTRGGGAYEQYF,TGTGCCAGCACCCGCGGGGGGGGTGCCTACGAGCAGTACTTC
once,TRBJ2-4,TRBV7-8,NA,CASSPERVSKNIQYF,TGTGCCAGCAGCCCGGAGCGGGTCTCCAAAAACATTCAGTACTTC
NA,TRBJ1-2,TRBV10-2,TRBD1,CASSPGTGWWGYTF,TGCGCCAGCAGTCCCGGGACAGGGTGGTGGGGCTACACCTTC
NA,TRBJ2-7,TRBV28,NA,CASSSISYEQYF,TGTGCCAGCAGCTCCATCTCCTACGAGCAGTACTTC
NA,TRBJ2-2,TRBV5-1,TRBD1,CASSSTGADTGELFF,TGCGCCAGCAGCTCAACAGGGGCGGACACCGGGGAGCTGTTTTTT
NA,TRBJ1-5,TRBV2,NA,CASSEAGREGQPQHF,TGTGCCAGCAGTGAAGCGGGGAGGGAGGGACAGCCCCAGCATTTT
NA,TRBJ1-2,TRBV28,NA,CASSPPRGVYGYTF,TGTGCCAGCAGTCCCCCCCGGGGAGTCTATGGCTACACCTTC